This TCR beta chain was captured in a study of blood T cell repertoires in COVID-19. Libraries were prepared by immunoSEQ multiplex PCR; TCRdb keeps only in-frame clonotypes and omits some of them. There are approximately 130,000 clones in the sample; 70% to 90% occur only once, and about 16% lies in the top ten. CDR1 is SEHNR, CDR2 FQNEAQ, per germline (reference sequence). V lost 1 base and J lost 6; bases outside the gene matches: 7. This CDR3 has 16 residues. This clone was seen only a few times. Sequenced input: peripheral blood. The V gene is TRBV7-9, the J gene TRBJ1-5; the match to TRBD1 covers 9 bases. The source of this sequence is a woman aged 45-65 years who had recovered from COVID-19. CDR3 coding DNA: TGTGCCAGCAGCTTAGTTACAGGGGGCCCATTTCAGCCCCAGCATTTT. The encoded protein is CASSLVTGGPFQPQHF.